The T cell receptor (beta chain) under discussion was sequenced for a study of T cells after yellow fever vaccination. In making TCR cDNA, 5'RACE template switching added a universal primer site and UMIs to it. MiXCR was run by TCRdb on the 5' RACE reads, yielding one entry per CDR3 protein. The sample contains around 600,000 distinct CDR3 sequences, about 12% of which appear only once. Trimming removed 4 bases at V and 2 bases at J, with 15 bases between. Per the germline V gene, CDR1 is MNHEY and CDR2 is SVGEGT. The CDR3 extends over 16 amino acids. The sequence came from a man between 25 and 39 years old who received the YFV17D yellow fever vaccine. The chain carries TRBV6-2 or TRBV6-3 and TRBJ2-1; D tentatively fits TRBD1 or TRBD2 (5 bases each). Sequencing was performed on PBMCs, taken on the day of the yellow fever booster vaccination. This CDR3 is CASSSARGVTYNEQFF. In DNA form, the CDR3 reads TGTGCCAGCAGTTCCGCTAGGGGAGTGACCTACAATGAGCAGTTCTTC.